The 17 T cell receptor beta chains below were found in one sample sequenced in a study of T cells in Graves' hyperthyroidism and ophthalmopathy. TCR beta CDR3 regions were amplified from RNA transcripts. Carried out on the TCR CDR3, a first-round RT-PCR used the HTBI primer set. TCRdb analysed the multiplex PCR reads with MiXCR anew, one entry per CDR3 protein. The table has hundreds of thousands of distinct CDR3 sequences, more than 11% seen once. Sequenced sample: blood. These receptors were obtained from a woman in her thirties with Graves' hyperthyroidism that later progressed to Graves' ophthalmopathy.

This clonotype was found many times. For the CDR3, the DNA is TGTGCCAGCAGTTCCGGGACGCCCGGCTACACCTTC. It yields the protein CASSSGTPGYTF. The chain joins TRBV28 to TRBJ1-2, with D perhaps TRBD1 (5 bases). The CDR3 runs 12 residues. The ends were cut back, 4 bases at V and 8 bases at J, with 11 bases in the middle. The germline CDR1 and CDR2 sequences are MDHEN and SYDVKM.

This clonotype was counted many times. The V and J genes are TRBV12-3 or TRBV12-4 and TRBJ1-1; maybe TRBD1 (6 bases). This CDR3 is 14 amino acids long. V was pared by 7 bases and J by 2 bases, with 14 bases between. This CDR3 is CASTDLQGNTEAFF. CDR3 DNA sequence: TGTGCCAGCACCGACTTACAGGGTAACACTGAAGCTTTCTTT.

V is TRBV20-1 and J is TRBJ1-1; possible D gene TRBD1, 5 bases. The CDR3 has 15 amino acids. Trimming took 2 bases from V and 3 from J, leaving 16 bases between them. Germline lookup yields CDR1 DFQATT and CDR2 SNEGSKA (reference sequence). DNA for the CDR3: TGCAGTGCTAGAAGGGGCGACGGACCTGACACTGAAGCTTTCTTT. Its protein is CSARRGDGPDTEAFF.

This clonotype was counted many times. The chain combines TRBV12-3 or TRBV12-4 with TRBJ1-1; 11 bases line up with TRBD1. The CDR3 is 15 amino acids. J lost 5 bases, V lost 5 bases, and 7 bases had no gene match. The CDR3 DNA reads TGTGCCAGCAGTGGCGGGACAGGGGGGTGGACTGAAGCTTTCTTT. Protein product: CASSGGTGGWTEAFF.

V usage is TRBV5-1 and J usage is TRBJ2-7, with D possibly being TRBD1 (6 bases). Looked up from germline, CDR1 is SGHRS and CDR2 is YFSETQ. The V end was cut by 2 bases, the J end by 3 bases, with 15 bases between. This CDR3 region has 15 residues. The CDR3 loop reads CASSLLTGDDYEQYF. The CDR3 DNA is TGCGCCAGCAGCTTACTGACAGGTGATGACTACGAGCAGTACTTC.

The sample holds many counts of this clonotype. V usage is TRBV5-1 and J usage is TRBJ2-3; D might be TRBD2 (5 bases). CDR3 size: 14 residues. V lost 5 bases and J lost 2, with 12 bases in between. Germline V gives CDR1 SGHRS, CDR2 YFSETQ. CDR3 nucleotides: TGCGCCAGCAGTGCTGAGGGCCCCACAGATACGCAGTATTTT. This sequence encodes CASSAEGPTDTQYF.

This chain links TRBV2 with TRBJ2-2; D may match TRBD1 or TRBD2 (5 bases each). The CDR3 is 14 residues long. Germline lookup yields CDR1 SNHLY and CDR2 FYNNEI. The V end lost 6 bases, the J end lost 8 bases, and 16 bases lay between the germline ends. The CDR3 sequence is CASRHGAYEGELFF. The CDR3 region has the DNA TGTGCCAGCAGACACGGGGCCTACGAAGGGGAGCTGTTTTTT.

The rearrangement links TRBV4-2 to TRBJ2-7, with TRBD1 matching 8 bases. Germline trimming cut 4 bases from V and 4 bases from J; bases unmatched to any gene: 9. Germline-derived CDR1 and CDR2 are LGHNA and YNFKEQ. CDR3 length: 15 residues. The chain's CDR3 is CASSPGQGMSYEQYF. In DNA form, the CDR3 reads TGTGCCAGCAGCCCCGGACAGGGCATGTCTTACGAGCAGTACTTC.

The chain is built from TRBV4-3 and TRBJ1-2; possible D gene TRBD1, 5 bases. Trimming stripped 1 base from V and 8 bases from J, with 11 bases between. This CDR3 contains 13 residues. Germline-derived CDR1 and CDR2 are LGHNA and YSLEER. CDR3 nucleotides: TGCGCCAGCAGCCAAGGGAGGGGAGGAGGCTACACCTTC. Translation: CASSQGRGGGYTF.

This clonotype was seen many times. The chain has TRBV11-3 and TRBJ2-7, with D perhaps matching TRBD1 (6 bases). V shed 0 bases and J shed 0 bases, with 6 bases lying between them. From germline, CDR1 is SGHNT and CDR2 YENEEA. The CDR3 covers 14 residues. The DNA of the CDR3 is TGTGCCAGCAGCTTAGAGGACAGCTCCTACGAGCAGTACTTC. Its protein is CASSLEDSSYEQYF.

Ten or more counts support this clonotype. The chain joins TRBV2 to TRBJ2-3; 7 nucleotides agree with TRBD2. Germline assignment: CDR1 SNHLY and CDR2 FYNNEI. V lost 7 bases to trimming and J lost 4 bases; unmatched junction nucleotides: 11. This CDR3 has 15 residues. CDR3 coding DNA: TGTGCCAGCATGCCCCCAGCGGGACGTTCAGATACGCAGTATTTT. This gives the protein CASMPPAGRSDTQYF.

This chain uses TRBV6-1 with TRBJ2-7, with D perhaps given as TRBD1 or TRBD2 (6 bases each). Trimming stripped 6 bases from V and 2 bases from J, with 17 bases between. CDR1 and CDR2 (germline): MNHNS, SASEGT. The CDR3 is made up of 15 amino acids. The CDR3 spells CASRRELEGAYEQYF. The CDR3 coding sequence is TGTGCCAGCAGAAGGGAGCTGGAGGGGGCCTACGAGCAGTACTTC.

Notes on this clonotype: This could be a read error, since a much larger clone is one nucleotide away. V and J are TRBV29-1 and TRBJ2-1, with 8 bases fitting TRBD2. The CDR3 is made up of 14 amino acids. Germline V CDR1 and CDR2: SQVTM, ANQGSEA. DNA of the CDR3: TGCAGCGTCGAGCGGGAGAACTCCTACAATGGGCAGTTCTTC. Translation: CSVERENSYNGQFF.

The CDR3 loop is CASSPGWGYEQYF. The DNA of the CDR3 is TGTGCCAGCAGTCCAGGTTGGGGATACGAGCAGTACTTC. This chain links TRBV27 with TRBJ2-7, with D uncertain. The germline V gene has CDR1 MNHEY and CDR2 SMNVEV (reference sequence). CDR3 length: 13 amino acids. V was shortened by 5 bases and J by 4 bases, with 12 bases between the two germline ends.

This clonotype was counted a few times. This sequence joins TRBV28 and TRBJ2-2, with TRBD1 matching 11 bases. Germline CDR1 is MDHEN and CDR2 is SYDVKM. After removal of 4 bases from V and 6 bases from J, the junction contained 10 bases not matched to a gene. The CDR3 has 17 amino acids. The CDR3 DNA follows: TGTGCCAGCAGTTCCTCGGACAGGGGGCGTATCCCCGGGGAGCTGTTTTTT. Residues: CASSSSDRGRIPGELFF.

This clonotype was counted many times. CDR3 sequence reads: CATSPTWSSGEQFF. The DNA of the CDR3 is TGTGCCACCAGTCCTACTTGGTCCTCGGGTGAGCAGTTCTTC. The gene calls are TRBV24-1 and TRBJ2-1; D gene ambiguous. The germline V gene has CDR1 KGHDR and CDR2 SFDVKD. This CDR3 is built from 14 residues. V was shortened by 6 bases and J by 9 bases, with 17 bases between the two germline ends.

This clonotype was seen many times. The gene calls are TRBV11-2 and TRBJ1-2; tentative D call: TRBD1 (6 bases). The ends were cut back, 0 bases at V and 4 bases at J, with 15 bases in the middle. CDR1 and CDR2 (germline): SGHAT, FQNNGV. The CDR3 has 16 amino acids. The CDR3 spells CASSLEWGGAGYGYTF. As DNA, the CDR3 is TGTGCCAGCAGCTTAGAATGGGGGGGCGCCGGCTATGGCTACACCTTC.